One and the same sample provided the 10 T cell receptor beta chains below, sequenced in a study of T cell responses to AZD1222 COVID-19 vaccine. Profiled with immunoSEQ multiplex PCR; TCRdb holds only in-frame clones, not every one. Of some 130,000 clones listed, over 85% were seen once; the top ten hold under 2%. The sequencing here drew on peripheral blood, taken on day 0 of AZD1222 vaccination. These TCRs come from an adult in good health.

This clone was observed a few times. The V call is TRBV27, the J call TRBJ1-5; a weak D match, TRBD1 (5 bases). This CDR3 contains 15 residues. With 5 bases removed from V and 7 bases from J, the gap between germline ends came to 18 bases. CDR1 and CDR2 from the germline V gene are MNHEY and SMNVEV (reference sequence). The CDR3: CASSLSGGVRQPQHF. The CDR3 bases are TGTGCCAGCAGTCTCTCCGGGGGTGTGCGGCAGCCCCAGCATTTT.

The chain recombines TRBV7-2 with TRBJ2-3; perhaps TRBD1 as D (6 bases). Trimming removed 4 bases at V and 4 bases at J, with 9 bases between. This CDR3 spans 13 amino acids. The germline V gene encodes CDR1 SGHTA and CDR2 FQGNSA. The CDR3: CASSYKGADTQYF. DNA of the CDR3: TGTGCCAGCAGCTATAAGGGGGCAGATACGCAGTATTTT.

This chain connects TRBV11-2 to TRBJ1-5, with TRBD1 matching over 8 bases. This CDR3 comprises 14 residues. Germline CDR1 is SGHAT and CDR2 is FQNNGV. V shed 5 bases, J shed 10 bases, and the junction held 10 bases outside the gene matches. The CDR3 region is CASSPGTGVEPQHF. The CDR3 DNA is TGTGCCAGCAGCCCCGGGACAGGCGTCGAACCCCAGCATTTT.

This clone was counted a single time. The rearrangement uses TRBV30 and TRBJ1-5; D might be TRBD1 (5 bases). Trimming shortened V by 2 bases and J by 3 bases, and 11 bases separated the two germline ends. In germline, CDR1 is GTSNPN, CDR2 SVGIG (reference sequence). The CDR3 spans 14 residues. The CDR3 DNA is TGTGCCTGGAGTTGGGACGGGTACAATCAGCCCCAGCATTTT. Its translation is CAWSWDGYNQPQHF.

The rearrangement joins TRBV12-3 or TRBV12-4 to TRBJ1-1; D unclear. The CDR3 is 11 residues long. V was clipped by 7 bases and J by 3 bases, with 6 bases between them. The CDR3 sequence: CASIKYTEAFF. In nucleotides, the CDR3 is TGTGCCAGCATTAAATACACTGAAGCTTTCTTT.

CDR3 bases: TGTGCCAGCAGGGGGGACAGGGCCTATGGCTACACCTTC. Protein sequence: CASRGDRAYGYTF. The genes are TRBV5-6 and TRBJ1-2; 9 nucleotides line up with TRBD1. The CDR3 sequence is 13 residues long. CDR1 and CDR2 (germline): SGHDT, YYEEEE. With V trimmed by 5 bases and J by 4 bases, 3 bases remained unmatched.

V and J are TRBV6-2 or TRBV6-3 and TRBJ1-1, with TRBD1 identical over 7 bases. J gave up 4 bases and V 6 bases, and 11 bases lay outside the gene matches. This CDR3 is built from 15 residues. Germline assignment: CDR1 MNHEY and CDR2 SVGEGT. The CDR3 bases are TGTGCCAGCAGCAGGGTGTCAGGGGGGACCACTGAAGCTTTCTTT. It encodes CASSRVSGGTTEAFF.

This clone was recorded only once. The chain couples TRBV9 to TRBJ2-1; TRBD2 matches at 8 bases. V shed 0 bases, J shed 5 bases, and the junction held 1 base outside the gene matches. The germline CDR1 and CDR2 sequences are SGDLS and YYNGEE. The CDR3 is made up of 14 amino acids. The CDR3 nucleotides read TGTGCCAGCAGCGTAGCGGGGGGGAACAATGAGCAGTTCTTC. It encodes CASSVAGGNNEQFF.

This chain links TRBV10-3 with TRBJ1-5; D not certain. This CDR3 is 13 amino acids long. Deletions cut 2 bases from V and 0 bases from J, with 2 bases between. In germline, CDR1 is ENHRY, CDR2 SYGVKD. DNA of the CDR3: TGTGCCATCAGTGAGAATAGCAATCAGCCCCAGCATTTT. Its protein product is CAISENSNQPQHF.

The chain joins TRBV27 to TRBJ2-3; 8 nucleotides agree with TRBD2. The CDR3 loop spans 14 amino acids. Losses at the gene ends were 7 bases for V and 5 bases for J; bases not matched to a gene: 8. The germline V gene has CDR1 MNHEY and CDR2 SMNVEV (reference sequence). As DNA, the CDR3 is TGTGCCAGCACTCGACCGGGGGGGATAGATACGCAGTATTTT. It specifies CASTRPGGIDTQYF.